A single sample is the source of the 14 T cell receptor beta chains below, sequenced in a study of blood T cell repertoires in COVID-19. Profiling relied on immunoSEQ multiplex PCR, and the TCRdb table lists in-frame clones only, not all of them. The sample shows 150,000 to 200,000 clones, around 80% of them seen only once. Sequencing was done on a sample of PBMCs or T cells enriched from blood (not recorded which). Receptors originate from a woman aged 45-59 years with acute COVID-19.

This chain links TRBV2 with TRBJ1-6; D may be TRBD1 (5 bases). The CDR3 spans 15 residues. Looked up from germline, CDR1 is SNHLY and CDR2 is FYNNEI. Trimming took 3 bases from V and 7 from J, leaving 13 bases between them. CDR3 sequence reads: CASSEGGAGNSPLHF. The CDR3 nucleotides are TGTGCCAGCAGTGAGGGGGGAGCGGGAAATTCACCCCTCCACTTT.

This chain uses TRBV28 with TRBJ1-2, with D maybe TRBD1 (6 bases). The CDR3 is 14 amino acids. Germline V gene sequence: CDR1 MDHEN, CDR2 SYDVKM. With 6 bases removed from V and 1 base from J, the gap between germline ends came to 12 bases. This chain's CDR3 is CASSAGQLNYGYTF. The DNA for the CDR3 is TGTGCCAGCAGCGCCGGACAGCTTAACTATGGCTACACCTTC.

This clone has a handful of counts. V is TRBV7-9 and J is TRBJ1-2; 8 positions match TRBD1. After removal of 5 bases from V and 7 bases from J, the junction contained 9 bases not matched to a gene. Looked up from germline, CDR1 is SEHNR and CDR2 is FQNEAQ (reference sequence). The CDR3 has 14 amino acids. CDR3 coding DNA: TGTGCCAGCAGCCCCTCGGCAGGGGGCTTTGGCTACACCTTC. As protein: CASSPSAGGFGYTF.

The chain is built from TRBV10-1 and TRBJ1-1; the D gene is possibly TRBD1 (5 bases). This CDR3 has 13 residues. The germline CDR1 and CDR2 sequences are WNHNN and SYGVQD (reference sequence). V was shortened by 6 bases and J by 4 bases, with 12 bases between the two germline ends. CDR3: CASRDWGGTEAFF. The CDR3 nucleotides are TGCGCCAGCAGGGACTGGGGGGGCACTGAAGCTTTCTTT.

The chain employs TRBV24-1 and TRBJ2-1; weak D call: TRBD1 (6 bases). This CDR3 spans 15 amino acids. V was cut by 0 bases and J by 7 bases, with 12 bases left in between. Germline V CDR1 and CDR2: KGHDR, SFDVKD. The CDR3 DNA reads TGTGCCACCAGTGATTTGATTCTTACAGGGAATGAGCAGTTCTTC. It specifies CATSDLILTGNEQFF.

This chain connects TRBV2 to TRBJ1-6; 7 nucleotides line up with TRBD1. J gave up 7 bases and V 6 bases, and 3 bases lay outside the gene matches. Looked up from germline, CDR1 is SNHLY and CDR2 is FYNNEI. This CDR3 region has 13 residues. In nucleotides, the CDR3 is TGTGCCAGCAGAGGACAGGAGAATTCACCCCTCCACTTT. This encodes CASRGQENSPLHF.

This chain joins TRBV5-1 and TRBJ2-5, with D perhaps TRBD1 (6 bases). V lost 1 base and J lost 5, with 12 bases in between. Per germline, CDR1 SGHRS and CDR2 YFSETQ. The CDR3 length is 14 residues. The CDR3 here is CASSLTGSGETQYF. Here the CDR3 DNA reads TGCGCCAGCAGCTTGACAGGGTCGGGGGAGACCCAGTACTTC.

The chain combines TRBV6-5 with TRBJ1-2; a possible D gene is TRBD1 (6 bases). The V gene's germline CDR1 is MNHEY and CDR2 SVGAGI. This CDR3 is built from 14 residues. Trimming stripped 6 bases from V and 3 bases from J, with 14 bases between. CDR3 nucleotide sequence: TGTGCCAGCAGACCCGCGGGGGGCCACTATGGCTACACCTTC. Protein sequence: CASRPAGGHYGYTF.

DNA of the CDR3: TGTGCCAGCAGTCCATCGGGACAGGGGGATGGCTACACCTTC. Its protein is CASSPSGQGDGYTF. This sequence joins TRBV25-1 and TRBJ1-2; TRBD1 agrees at 11 bases. After removal of 5 bases from V and 6 bases from J, the junction contained 5 bases not matched to a gene. Per the germline V gene, CDR1 is MGHDK and CDR2 is SYGVNS. The CDR3 has 14 residues.

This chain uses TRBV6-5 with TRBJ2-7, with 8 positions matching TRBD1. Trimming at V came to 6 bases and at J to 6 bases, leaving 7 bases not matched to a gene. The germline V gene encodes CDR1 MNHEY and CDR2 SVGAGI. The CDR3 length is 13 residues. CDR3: CASSVIQGAEQYV. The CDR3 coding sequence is TGTGCCAGCAGCGTAATCCAGGGGGCCGAGCAGTACGTC.

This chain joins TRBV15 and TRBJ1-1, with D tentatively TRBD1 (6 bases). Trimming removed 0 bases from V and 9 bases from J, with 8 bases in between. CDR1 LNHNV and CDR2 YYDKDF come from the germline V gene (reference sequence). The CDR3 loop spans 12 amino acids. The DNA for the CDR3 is TGTGCCACCAGCAGAGATGGGACACAAGCTTTCTTT. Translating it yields CATSRDGTQAFF.

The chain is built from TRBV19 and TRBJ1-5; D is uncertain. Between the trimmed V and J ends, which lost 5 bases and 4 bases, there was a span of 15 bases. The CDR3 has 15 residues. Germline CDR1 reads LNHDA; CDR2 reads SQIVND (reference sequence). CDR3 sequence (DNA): TGTGCCAGTAGTGGGGAGGGCCTAGGGAATCAGCCCCAGCATTTT. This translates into CASSGEGLGNQPQHF.

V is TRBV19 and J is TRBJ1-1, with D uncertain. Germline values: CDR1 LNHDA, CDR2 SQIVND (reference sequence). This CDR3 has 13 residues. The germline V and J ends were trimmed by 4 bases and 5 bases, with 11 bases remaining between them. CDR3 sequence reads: CASSRAGGTEAFF. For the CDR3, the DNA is TGTGCCAGTAGTAGGGCGGGCGGGACTGAAGCTTTCTTT.

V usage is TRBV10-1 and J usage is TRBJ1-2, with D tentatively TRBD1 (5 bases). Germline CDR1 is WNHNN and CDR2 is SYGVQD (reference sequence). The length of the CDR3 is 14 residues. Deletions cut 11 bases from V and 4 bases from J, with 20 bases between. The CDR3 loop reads CAGKDSPLPYGYTF. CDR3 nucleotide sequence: TGCGCCGGAAAAGACAGTCCCCTCCCCTATGGCTACACCTTC.